The 27 T cell receptor beta chains presented below share a single source sample, sequenced in a study. TCRdb used MiXCR to reprocess the RT-PCR reads, holding one entry per CDR3 protein. Among about 680,000 distinct CDR3 sequences, over 12% were seen once, and the ten largest hold around 3.3%. Sequencing used memory CD4+ T cells from blood. These receptors came from a female donor in good health, serving as a healthy control.

This rearrangement joins TRBV6-5 to TRBJ1-4; 7 bases match TRBD1. Per germline, CDR1 MNHEY and CDR2 SVGAGI. The CDR3 has 14 residues. Trimming cost V 6 bases and J 3 bases; bases outside gene matches: 4. CDR3 amino acids: CASRTGWSNEKLFF. CDR3 bases: TGTGCCAGCAGGACAGGGTGGTCTAATGAAAAACTGTTTTTT.

There are a few counts of this clonotype. The chain recombines TRBV10-3 with TRBJ2-7, with D hard to call. The CDR3 totals 13 residues. Germline lookup yields CDR1 ENHRY and CDR2 SYGVKD. Trimming cost V 7 bases and J 3 bases, with 13 bases left between them. As DNA, the CDR3 is TGTGCCATCAAGGCAGATACGTACTACGAGCAGTACTTC. Protein sequence: CAIKADTYYEQYF.

This sequence joins TRBV7-2 and TRBJ1-5; possibly TRBD1 for D (5 bases). This CDR3 is built from 14 residues. The V gene lost 5 bases and the J gene lost 7 bases, with 15 bases spanning the gap. Germline-derived CDR1 and CDR2 are SGHTA and FQGNSA. The DNA for the CDR3 is TGTGCCAGCAGCCGGACACTATCGAACCAGCCCCAGCATTTT. It codes for CASSRTLSNQPQHF. Complete variable domain (other parts from reference TRBV7-2 and TRBJ1-5): GAGVSQSPSNKVTEKGKDVELRCDPISGHTALYWYRQSLGQGLEFLIYFQGNSAPDKSGLPSDRFSAERTGGSVSTLTIQRTQQEDSAVYLCASSRTLSNQPQHFGDGTRLSIL.

The chain joins TRBV18 to TRBJ2-3; TRBD2 matches 13 bases. Per germline, CDR1 KGHSH and CDR2 LQKENI. V shed 7 bases and J 5 bases; nucleotides not matched to a gene: 6. This CDR3 region has 15 residues. CDR3 region: CASLPRTSGGDTQYF. The CDR3 DNA follows: TGTGCCAGCTTACCCCGGACTAGCGGGGGAGATACGCAGTATTTT.

J is TRBJ2-7 and V is TRBV19; perhaps TRBD1 as D (5 bases). V shed 3 bases and J shed 2 bases, with 11 bases lying between them. CDR3 length equals 14 residues. In germline, CDR1 is LNHDA, CDR2 SQIVND (reference sequence). CDR3 bases: TGTGCCAGTAGTATGGACACGGATACCTACGAGCAGTACTTC. Translated: CASSMDTDTYEQYF.

This clonotype has only a few counts. The chain links TRBV20-1 to TRBJ1-3, with D possibly being TRBD1 (5 bases). The CDR3 is made up of 14 amino acids. CDR1 DFQATT and CDR2 SNEGSKA come from the germline V gene (reference sequence). V was trimmed by 5 bases and J by 5 bases, leaving 16 bases between them. The CDR3 region is CSALRQGRRNTIYF. The CDR3 nucleotides are TGCAGTGCTCTAAGGCAGGGCAGGAGAAACACCATATATTTT.

This clonotype was counted only a few times. For the CDR3, the DNA is TGCAGCGTTGAAGATCGGAGGGTTTTACCTTACGAGCAGTACTTC. It codes for CSVEDRRVLPYEQYF. V and J are TRBV29-1 and TRBJ2-7; a weak D match, TRBD2 (6 bases). V was clipped by 0 bases and J by 4 bases, with 16 bases between them. The CDR3 is 15 residues long. Germline V lookup: CDR1 SQVTM, CDR2 ANQGSEA.

In its sample, this clonotype was seen many times. In nucleotides, the CDR3 is TGTGCCAGCAGCCTCCCGACAGCTGGCATTCAGTACTTC. Encoded protein: CASSLPTAGIQYF. The chain carries TRBV12-3 or TRBV12-4 and TRBJ2-4; tentatively, D is TRBD1 (5 bases). The CDR3 is 13 residues long. Trimming stripped 6 bases from V and 9 bases from J, with 15 bases between.

CDR3 sequence (DNA): TGTGCCAGCAGCTTAGCGGAACAGCCTACCGGGGAGCTGTTTTTT. This encodes CASSLAEQPTGELFF. The chain employs TRBV7-9 and TRBJ2-2, with D unclear. V lost 0 bases to trimming and J lost 5 bases, with 10 bases between them. The germline gives CDR1 SEHNR, CDR2 FQNEAQ (reference sequence). This CDR3 is built from 15 residues.

This clonotype was seen a handful of times. The chain recombines TRBV10-2 with TRBJ1-5; 8 nucleotides line up with TRBD1. This CDR3 is 15 amino acids long. Per the germline V gene, CDR1 is WSHSY and CDR2 is SAAADI. V lost 4 bases to trimming and J lost 4 bases; unmatched junction nucleotides: 6. In nucleotides, the CDR3 is TGCGCCAGCAGTGGACAGGGGTCCACTAATCAGCCCCAGCATTTT. Translated: CASSGQGSTNQPQHF.

This clonotype was seen many times. The junction departs from the called germline gene at one end, perhaps through a read error. The V and J genes are TRBV5-1 and TRBJ2-3, with D tentatively TRBD1 or TRBD2 (5 bases each). Per germline, CDR1 SGHRS and CDR2 YFSETQ. This CDR3 spans 13 amino acids. CDR3 nucleotide sequence: TGTGCCAGCAGCCGGGACCACACAGATACGCAGTATTTT. Its translation: CASSRDHTDTQYF.

This clonotype showed up many times. The chain combines TRBV7-9 with TRBJ2-7; TRBD2 is a possible D gene (5 bases). Per germline, CDR1 SEHNR and CDR2 FQNEAQ (reference sequence). Trimming removed 6 bases from V and 6 bases from J, with 15 bases in between. The CDR3 length is 13 residues. The CDR3 region is CASRGERAGEQYF. The CDR3 DNA follows: TGTGCCAGCAGGGGAGAACGGGCCGGCGAGCAGTACTTC.

At least ten counts were recorded for this clonotype. The chain uses TRBV29-1 and TRBJ2-3; no reliable D call. The CDR3 has 13 residues. V shed 3 bases and J shed 4 bases, with 11 bases lying between them. Germline-derived CDR1 and CDR2 are SQVTM and ANQGSEA. CDR3 protein: CSVESSSSDTQYF. The DNA for the CDR3 is TGCAGCGTTGAGAGTAGTAGCTCAGATACGCAGTATTTT.

V is TRBV9 and J is TRBJ2-3; 13 bases agree with TRBD2. Germline CDR1 is SGDLS and CDR2 is YYNGEE. V shed 3 bases, J shed 5 bases, and the junction held 6 bases outside the gene matches. This CDR3 has 16 residues. CDR3 nucleotides: TGTGCCAGCAGCGCTGGACTAGCGGGAGCGAGAGATACGCAGTATTTT. Translated, it gives CASSAGLAGARDTQYF.

This clonotype was found a few times. The V gene is TRBV7-2, the J gene TRBJ1-2; D unresolved. The germline V gene has CDR1 SGHTA and CDR2 FQGNSA. V lost 1 base and J 7 bases, leaving 7 bases between the germline ends. The CDR3 consists of 12 residues. This chain's CDR3 is CASSLVGFGYTF. Here the CDR3 DNA reads TGTGCCAGCAGCTTAGTAGGATTTGGCTACACCTTC.

V gene TRBV4-2 combines with J gene TRBJ1-1; D gene ambiguous. Per the germline V gene, CDR1 is LGHNA and CDR2 is YNFKEQ. Trimming took off 1 base at V and 0 bases at J, with 12 bases between the two ends. CDR3 length: 16 residues. Here the CDR3 reads CASSQGNSLMNTEAFF. In nucleotides, the CDR3 is TGTGCCAGCAGCCAAGGGAATAGTTTGATGAACACTGAAGCTTTCTTT.

This clonotype came up a few times. The chain couples TRBV28 to TRBJ2-7; TRBD2 is a possible D gene (6 bases). CDR1 and CDR2 from the germline V gene are MDHEN and SYDVKM. There are 16 residues in the CDR3. V dropped 5 bases and J dropped 1 base, with 18 bases sitting between them. The CDR3, as DNA: TGTGCCAGCAGTGCCCTGGGGAGGCCTCCTTCCTACGAGCAGTACTTC. Translated, it gives CASSALGRPPSYEQYF.

This clonotype occurred once. A read error is possible here, since a much larger clone lies one base away. The chain has TRBV20-1 and TRBJ2-5, with D maybe TRBD1 (6 bases). This CDR3 has 14 amino acids. Germline V gene sequence: CDR1 DFQATT, CDR2 SNEGSKA (reference sequence). CDR3: CGASNPRGGETQYF. In DNA, the CDR3 is TGCGGTGCTAGTAACCCCAGGGGCGGGGAGACCCAGTACTTC.

CDR3 nucleotide sequence: TGTGCCACCAGTGATCCCGGGACTAGCGGTGGGGATACGCAGTATTTT. Protein: CATSDPGTSGGDTQYF. The chain links TRBV24-1 to TRBJ2-3; the match to TRBD2 covers 11 bases. The CDR3 extends over 16 amino acids. Germline V CDR1 and CDR2: KGHDR, SFDVKD. Unmatched junction bases numbered 7, after V lost 3 bases and J lost 6 bases.

This clonotype was detected only a few times. The chain employs TRBV18 and TRBJ1-1; TRBD1 might be the D (5 bases). The V gene lost 4 bases and the J gene lost 4 bases, with 13 bases spanning the gap. CDR1 is KGHSH and CDR2 is LQKENI in the germline V gene. CDR3 length: 14 amino acids. The CDR3 sequence: CASSRDPRGTEAFF. The CDR3 coding sequence is TGTGCCAGCTCACGGGACCCCCGGGGCACTGAAGCTTTCTTT. Filled out from reference TRBV18 and TRBJ1-1, the complete variable domain reads NAGVMQNPRHLVRRRGQEARLRCSPMKGHSHVYWYRQLPEEGLKFMVYLQKENIIDESGMPKERFSAEFPKEGPSILRIQQVVRGDSAAYFCASSRDPRGTEAFFGQGTRLTVV.

The rearrangement links TRBV4-3 to TRBJ2-3; 8 positions agree with TRBD2. V lost 0 bases to trimming and J lost 4 bases; unmatched junction nucleotides: 3. The germline CDR1 and CDR2 sequences are LGHNA and YSLEER. The CDR3 length is 15 residues. The CDR3 nucleotides read TGCGCCAGCAGCCAAGATACAGCGGGAGCAGATACGCAGTATTTT. Protein sequence: CASSQDTAGADTQYF.

Only a few counts were recorded for this clonotype. The J gene is TRBJ2-2, the V gene TRBV15; D might be TRBD1 or TRBD2, each matching 5 bases. The V gene lost 1 base and the J gene lost 8 bases, with 20 bases spanning the gap. The CDR3 sequence is 17 residues long. The germline CDR1 and CDR2 sequences are LNHNV and YYDKDF (reference sequence). CDR3: CATSRAMGTTEIGELFF. In nucleotides, the CDR3 is TGTGCCACCAGCAGAGCGATGGGGACGACCGAAATAGGGGAGCTGTTTTTT.

CDR3 DNA: TGTGCCAGCAGCTTAAGGGGCCTTGGGAACACCTACAATGAGCAGTTCTTC. This gives the protein CASSLRGLGNTYNEQFF. J is TRBJ2-1 and V is TRBV7-9; perhaps TRBD1 as D (5 bases). The CDR3 loop spans 17 amino acids. The ends were cut back, 2 bases at V and 2 bases at J, with 16 bases in the middle. CDR1 is SEHNR and CDR2 is FQNEAQ in the germline V gene (reference sequence).

The V gene is TRBV28, the J gene TRBJ1-3; TRBD1 aligns across 7 bases. CDR1 MDHEN and CDR2 SYDVKM come from the germline V gene. This CDR3 spans 13 amino acids. V dropped 8 bases and J dropped 2; count of bases not matched to a gene: 3. The DNA of the CDR3 is TGTGCCAGCGTTGGGACAGCTGGAAACACCATATATTTT. Its protein product is CASVGTAGNTIYF.

The J gene is TRBJ1-2, the V gene TRBV7-2, with TRBD1 as a possible D gene (6 bases). Germline CDR1 reads SGHTA; CDR2 reads FQGNSA. The V gene lost 4 bases and the J gene lost 4 bases, with 13 bases spanning the gap. The CDR3 totals 14 residues. The CDR3 DNA reads TGTGCCAGCAGCTCAACGACAGGAACCTATGGCTACACCTTC. Protein: CASSSTTGTYGYTF.

The rearrangement joins TRBV5-1 to TRBJ1-2; the D is unclear. Germline CDR1 SGHRS, CDR2 YFSETQ. The CDR3 consists of 15 residues. V lost 0 bases and J lost 2, with 11 bases in between. The CDR3 sequence is CASSLEPSPNYGYTF. The DNA for the CDR3 is TGCGCCAGCAGCTTGGAGCCCTCCCCGAACTATGGCTACACCTTC.

This clonotype came up many times. This chain joins TRBV20-1 and TRBJ1-4; 7 nucleotides match TRBD1. The junction had 2 bases not matched to a gene; V was cut back by 4 bases and J by 3 bases. Looked up from germline, CDR1 is DFQATT and CDR2 is SNEGSKA (reference sequence). The CDR3 extends over 13 amino acids. Here the CDR3 reads CSATGQPNEKLFF. CDR3 DNA: TGCAGTGCTACGGGACAGCCTAATGAAAAACTGTTTTTT.